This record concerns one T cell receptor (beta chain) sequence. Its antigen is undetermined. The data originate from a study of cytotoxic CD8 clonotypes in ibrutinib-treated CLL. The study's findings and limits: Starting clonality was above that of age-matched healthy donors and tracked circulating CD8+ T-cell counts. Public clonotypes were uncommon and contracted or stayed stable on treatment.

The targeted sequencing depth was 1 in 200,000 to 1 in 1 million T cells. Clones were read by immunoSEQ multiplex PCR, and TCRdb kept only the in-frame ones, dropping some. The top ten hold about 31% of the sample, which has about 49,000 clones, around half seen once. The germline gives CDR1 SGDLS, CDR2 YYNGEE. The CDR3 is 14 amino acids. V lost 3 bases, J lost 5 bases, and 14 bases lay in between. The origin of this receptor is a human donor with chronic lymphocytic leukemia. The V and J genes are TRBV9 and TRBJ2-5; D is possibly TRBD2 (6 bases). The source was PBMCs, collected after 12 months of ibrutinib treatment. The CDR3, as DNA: TGTGCCAGCAGCGGGGGGGACGGTAGGGAGACCCAGTACTTC. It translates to CASSGGDGRETQYF.